The 5 T cell receptor beta chains given below trace back to one sample, sequenced in a study of regulatory T cells in long-lasting Graves disease. Arm-PCR of CDR3 regions with iRepertoire HTBI primers generated TCR beta libraries. TCRdb passed the multiplex PCR reads through MiXCR, listing each CDR3 protein once. The data show 650,000 to 850,000 distinct CDR3 sequences, with around 32% seen just once and about 42% held by the top ten. Indicated time point: persistent/refractory GD, antithyroid drugs over 5 years with positive TRAb. The TCR library used RNA extracted from PBMCs. This material consisted of peripheral blood mononuclear cells (PBMCs), taken when the disease was refractory, from a patient treated with antithyroid drugs. These receptors all come from a female donor with Graves disease.

This clonotype was observed a single time. The chain recombines TRBV2 with TRBJ2-7; 14 nucleotides align to TRBD2. V lost 6 bases and J lost 4; bases outside the gene matches: 8. CDR3 length equals 16 residues. Germline-derived CDR1 and CDR2 are SNHLY and FYNNEI. The CDR3: CASRRLAGGPSYEQYF. For the CDR3, the DNA is TGTGCCAGCAGACGACTAGCGGGAGGGCCGAGTTACGAGCAGTACTTC.

A few counts support this clonotype. The chain combines TRBV5-1 with TRBJ1-6, with TRBD1 as a possible D gene (5 bases). The V end was cut by 0 bases, the J end by 0 bases, with 10 bases between. CDR1 is SGHRS and CDR2 is YFSETQ in the germline V gene. The CDR3 spans 17 residues. The DNA of the CDR3 is TGCGCCAGCAGCTTGGATGCAGGGAGCTCCTATAATTCACCCCTCCACTTT. Translating gives CASSLDAGSSYNSPLHF.

The genes are TRBV29-1 and TRBJ1-1, with a possible D match to TRBD1 (5 bases). The CDR3 covers 11 residues. In germline, CDR1 is SQVTM, CDR2 ANQGSEA. The CDR3 reads CTTGEGTEAFF. CDR3 in DNA: TGCACTACGGGGGAGGGAACTGAAGCTTTCTTT.

This clonotype was detected only a few times. The chain links TRBV15 to TRBJ1-2; maybe TRBD1 (6 bases). This CDR3 contains 15 residues. Germline V CDR1 and CDR2: LNHNV, YYDKDF (reference sequence). The ends were cut back, 0 bases at V and 7 bases at J, with 15 bases in the middle. The DNA of the CDR3 is TGTGCCACCAGCAGAGATAGGCAGGGGAGTGGTGGCTACACCTTC. Its translation: CATSRDRQGSGGYTF.

V usage is TRBV20-1 and J usage is TRBJ2-4, with TRBD1 matching over 9 bases. The CDR3 covers 14 residues. V shed 6 bases and J 16 bases; nucleotides not matched to a gene: 19. CDR1 and CDR2 (germline): DFQATT, SNEGSKA (reference sequence). The CDR3 nucleotides are TGCAGTGCGGCCCCGGACGGGTTAGGGGACAGGGAATACTTC. It translates to CSAAPDGLGDREYF.